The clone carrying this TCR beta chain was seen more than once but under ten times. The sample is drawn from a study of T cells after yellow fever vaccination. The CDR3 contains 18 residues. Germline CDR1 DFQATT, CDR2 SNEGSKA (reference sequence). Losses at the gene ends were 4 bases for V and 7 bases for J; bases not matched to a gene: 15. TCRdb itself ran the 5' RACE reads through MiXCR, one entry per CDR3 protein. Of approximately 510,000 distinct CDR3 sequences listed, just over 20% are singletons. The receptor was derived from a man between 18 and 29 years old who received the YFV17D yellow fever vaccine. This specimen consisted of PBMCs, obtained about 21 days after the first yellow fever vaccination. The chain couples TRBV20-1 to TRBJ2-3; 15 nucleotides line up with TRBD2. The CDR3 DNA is TGCAGTGCTACTGGGACTAGCGGGGGGCCTAGCCGGAGTAATACGCAGTATTTT. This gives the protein CSATGTSGGPSRSNTQYF.